The source of this T cell receptor beta chain is a study of T cells after yellow fever vaccination. The wider study: Fractions with few cells were prepared using SMART-Seq v4 Ultra Low Input. Study observations and caveats: Repertoires sorted by FACS could include abundant clonotypes that are contaminants from the bulk population. Post-booster samples contained most primary-vaccination clones (about 96% CD4, 88% CD8).

Generation of TCR cDNA used 5'RACE template switching (which added a universal primer site and UMIs). TCRdb ran MiXCR on the 5' RACE reads and lists one entry per CDR3 protein. The sample includes about 580,000 distinct CDR3 sequences, roughly 17% of them seen just once. Germline V gene lookup returns CDR1 SGHRS and CDR2 YFSETQ. V shed 4 bases, J shed 2 bases, and the junction held 7 bases outside the gene matches. This CDR3 contains 15 residues. The sample holds a few counts of this clonotype. The antigen remains unidentified. The clonotype originates from a young man who received the YFV17D yellow fever vaccine. Sequences were derived from PBMCs, sampled around 5 days after the first yellow fever vaccination. This rearrangement joins TRBV5-1 to TRBJ2-3, with 7 bases identical to TRBD1. The CDR3 reads CASSTPGQTTDTQYF. In nucleotides, the CDR3 is TGCGCCAGCAGCACTCCGGGACAGACCACAGATACGCAGTATTTT.